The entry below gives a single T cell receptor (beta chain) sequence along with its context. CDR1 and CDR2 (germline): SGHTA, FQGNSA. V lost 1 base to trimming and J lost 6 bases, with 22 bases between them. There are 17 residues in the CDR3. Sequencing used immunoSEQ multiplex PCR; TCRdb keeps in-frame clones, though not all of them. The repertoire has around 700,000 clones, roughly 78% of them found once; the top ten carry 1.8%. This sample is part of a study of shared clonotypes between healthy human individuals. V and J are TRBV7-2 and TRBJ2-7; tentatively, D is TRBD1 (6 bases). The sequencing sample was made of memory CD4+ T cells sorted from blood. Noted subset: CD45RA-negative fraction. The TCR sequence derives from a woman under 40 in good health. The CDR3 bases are TGTGCCAGCAGCTTAGGTCTTTCTTTTTGGACAGAACTCGAGCAGTACTTC. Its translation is CASSLGLSFWTELEQYF.